The rows below give T cell receptor beta chains drawn from one sample of a study of long-term antiretroviral therapy in people with HIV. TCRdb's table, derived via immunoSEQ multiplex PCR, lists solely in-frame clones and lacks some. The repertoire has roughly 24,000 clones, around 85% of them found once; the top ten carry approximately 8.8%. The material was unsorted PBMCs, obtained approximately 4.8 years after starting antiretroviral therapy. The receptors were gathered from a man in his forties or fifties with HIV. The CDR3 runs from the conserved cysteine through the conserved F or W. A D gene is named only where the DNA matches it firmly.

>-|TRBV5-1
CASSFSQGTGELFF
>TRBD2|TRBV10-2
CASGTGLAGGQETQYF
>-|TRBV4-2
CASSHGSGREYEQYF
>-|TRBV15
CATSNMPAAGGETQYF
>-|TRBV19
CASHSILPGGGYTF
>-|TRBV7-3
CASSFTGTTEAFF
>TRBD1|TRBV19
CASSIDQGASNQPQHF
>-|TRBV6-5
CASSYEAGSSYEQYF
>-|TRBV5-1
CASSLAGTDTQYF
>-|TRBV9
CASSVDSKARTTYGYTF
>-|TRBV18
CASSLDGAEPQHF
>TRBD2|TRBV9
CASSGLAGGVADTQYF
>-|TRBV28
CASSFLFLARDSGNTGELFF
>-|TRBV6-1
CASSEGWGRYEQYF
>TRBD2|TRBV7-2
CASSPTSGYNEQFF
>-|TRBV7-9
CASSSVLGGAGETQYF
>-|TRBV13
CASSSDWDWHYGYTF
>-|TRBV11-2
CASSAGQTYEQYF
>TRBD1|TRBV10-3
CAISESGQLNTGELFF
>-|TRBV7-2
CASSRDSKTGEYEQYF
>-|TRBV5-6
CASSLMISTGLVNEQFF
>-|TRBV10-3
CAIEGPTYEQYF
>TRBD1|TRBV2
CASRTGGNQPQHF
>-|TRBV10-2
CASTARASTHEQFF
>-|TRBV6-4
CASSDYHGTQYF
>TRBD2|TRBV6-1
CASSALAGGYNEQFF
>-|TRBV5-5
CASSFGFGDNYGYTF
>-|TRBV9
CASTPPVGEAYNEQFF
>-|TRBV6-5
CASHPAGPKNTEAFF
>-|TRBV4-1
CASSRGGATNTEAFF
>TRBD1|TRBV11-2
CASSPRGGNTQYF
>-|TRBV5-1
CASSLAPLSGANVLTF
>-|TRBV10-2
CASSDWGRDGYTF